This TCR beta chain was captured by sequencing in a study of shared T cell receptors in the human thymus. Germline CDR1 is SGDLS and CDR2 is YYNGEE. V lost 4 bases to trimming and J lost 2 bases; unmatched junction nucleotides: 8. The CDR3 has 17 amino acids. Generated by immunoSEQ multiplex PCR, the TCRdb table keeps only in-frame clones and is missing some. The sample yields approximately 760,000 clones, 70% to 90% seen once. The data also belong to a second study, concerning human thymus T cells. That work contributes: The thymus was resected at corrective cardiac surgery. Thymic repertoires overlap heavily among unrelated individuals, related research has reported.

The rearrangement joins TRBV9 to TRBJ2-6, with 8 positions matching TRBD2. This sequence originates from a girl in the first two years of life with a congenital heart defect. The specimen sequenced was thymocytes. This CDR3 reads CASSPLGGGPGANVLTF. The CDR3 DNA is TGTGCCAGCAGCCCCCTCGGGGGGGGGCCTGGGGCCAACGTCCTGACTTTC.